The present entry profiles one T cell receptor (beta chain) with its context. This specimen comes from a study of CXCR3-negative and CXCR3-positive naive CD8 T cells. Each TRB cDNA library was prepared by 5' RACE (with UMI labels). TCRdb reprocessed the 5' RACE reads and stores each CDR3 protein as one record, lacking DNA. The sample's table shows tens of thousands of distinct CDR3 sequences. The CDR3 length is 16 residues. The V gene's germline CDR1 is LNHDA and CDR2 SQIVND (reference sequence). This sequence originates from a human donor in good health. Some clones in this sample may be carry-over from other donors' samples. The chain combines TRBV19 with TRBJ2-1; TCRdb names TRBD2, which stays unverified in the absence of DNA. Sequencing was done on a sample of naive CXCR3- CD8+ T cells from blood. Subset: CD45RO-CCR7+CD27+CD95- naive CD8+ T cells lacking CXCR3 (TNR3-). CDR3: CASLRTSGGAGNEQFF.